This TCR beta chain was identified during a study of cytomegalovirus exposure and HLA in healthy donors. Regarding the study as a whole: Earlier analysis yielded a pattern in which most TCR beta V segments were productive about 90% or about 30% of the time. There were a few CMV-associated chains whose specificity for CMV antigens was confirmed in vitro.

A multiplex PCR was run with 60 Vbeta primers and 13 Jbeta primers. TCRdb keeps only in-frame clones here, not all; method: immunoSEQ multiplex PCR. The data show around 200,000 clones, 65% to 80% seen once. Regarding this clone: Its antigen remains unidentified.

The sequence was collected from a middle-aged man in good health and CMV-seronegative. The sample consisted of PBMCs.

The CDR3 nucleotides are TGTGCCAGCAGTTACCGTGCGGGCCCAAGCTCCTACGAGCAGTACTTC. This gives the protein CASSYRAGPSSYEQYF. The chain recombines TRBV6-5 with TRBJ2-7; tentatively, D is TRBD2 (5 bases). Between the trimmed V and J ends, which lost 2 bases and 0 bases, there was a span of 14 bases. The CDR3 has 16 amino acids. CDR1 is MNHEY and CDR2 is SVGAGI in the germline V gene.